The present TCR beta chain was sequenced within a study of T cell repertoires in cytomegalovirus infection. Comments on this clonotype: Its antigen is still unknown.

TCRdb re-called the reads with MiXCR, one entry per CDR3 protein. The profile shows roughly 120,000 distinct CDR3 sequences, more than 25% of them singletons. CDR1 and CDR2 from the germline V gene are MGHRA and YSYEKL. Unmatched junction bases numbered 9, after V lost 3 bases and J lost 6 bases. This CDR3 contains 15 residues. The specimen comprised CD8+ T cells from cultured PBMCs, sampled from culture after CMV antigen stimulation. The gene calls are TRBV4-1 and TRBJ2-3; 7 nucleotides line up with TRBD1. This sequence originates from a human donor in good health (CMV status not recorded). Some clones in this sample may be carry-over from other donors' samples. Written as DNA, the CDR3 is TGCGCCAGCAGCCACCAAGCCGACAGGGTTGATACGCAGTATTTT. This codes for CASSHQADRVDTQYF.